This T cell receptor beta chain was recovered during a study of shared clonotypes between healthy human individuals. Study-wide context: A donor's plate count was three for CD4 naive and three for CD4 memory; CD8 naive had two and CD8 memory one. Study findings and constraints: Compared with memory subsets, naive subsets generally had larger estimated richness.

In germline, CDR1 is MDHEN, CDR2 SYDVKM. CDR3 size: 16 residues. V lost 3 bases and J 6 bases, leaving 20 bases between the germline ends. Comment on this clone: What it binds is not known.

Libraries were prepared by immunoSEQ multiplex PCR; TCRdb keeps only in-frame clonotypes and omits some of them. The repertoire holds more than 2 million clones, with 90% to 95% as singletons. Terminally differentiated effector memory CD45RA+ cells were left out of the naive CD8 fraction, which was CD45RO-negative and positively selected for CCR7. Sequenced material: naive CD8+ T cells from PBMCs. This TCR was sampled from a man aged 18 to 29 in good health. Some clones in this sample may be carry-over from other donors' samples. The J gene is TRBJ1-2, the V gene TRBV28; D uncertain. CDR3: CASSLMDNAPGHGYTF. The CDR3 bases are TGTGCCAGCAGTTTGATGGATAACGCCCCCGGCCATGGCTACACCTTC.